A single sample gave rise to the 27 T cell receptor beta chains below, sequenced in a study of regulatory T cells in long-lasting Graves disease. Libraries of TCR beta came from iRepertoire HTBI primers plus Arm-PCR of CDR3 regions. TCRdb independently ran MiXCR on the multiplex PCR reads; one entry per CDR3 protein. The sample contains 400,000 to 500,000 distinct CDR3 sequences, about 14% of which appear only once. Time point reported: newly diagnosed GD, antithyroid drugs for less than 3 months. PBMCs provided the RNA from which the TCR library was made. These data were also reused for a study on T cells in Graves' hyperthyroidism and ophthalmopathy.

The sample in question was peripheral blood mononuclear cells (PBMCs), obtained at new diagnosis, from a patient treated with antithyroid drugs. All receptors come from a woman in her forties or fifties with Graves disease.

In the case of this clonotype: A much larger clone differs by one base, so this may be a read error. J is TRBJ2-3 and V is TRBV2; 10 bases are a match to TRBD2. Germline loops: CDR1 SNHLY, CDR2 FYNNEI. With 7 bases clipped from V and 1 base from J, the junction kept 8 bases outside the gene matches. This CDR3 is 16 amino acids long. The CDR3 bases are TGTGCCAGCACAGGACTAGCGGTATCCCGCACAGATACGCAGTATTTT. This encodes CASTGLAVSRTDTQYF.

This chain connects TRBV10-3 to TRBJ2-7; no clear D. Germline CDR1 and CDR2: ENHRY and SYGVKD. This CDR3 spans 12 amino acids. Trimming removed 3 bases from V and 4 bases from J, with 7 bases in between. For the CDR3, the DNA is TGTGCCATCAGTGACTGGGCGTACGAGCAGTACTTC. It is translated as CAISDWAYEQYF.

Ten or more counts support this clonotype. V usage is TRBV12-3 or TRBV12-4 and J usage is TRBJ2-7, with 9 bases aligning to TRBD1. The CDR3 runs to 14 residues. J lost 4 bases, V lost 6 bases, and 7 bases had no gene match. The CDR3 sequence is CASSPADRGYEQYF. The CDR3 DNA reads as TGTGCCAGCAGCCCAGCGGACAGGGGTTACGAGCAGTACTTC.

This clonotype was seen many times. This sequence joins TRBV27 and TRBJ2-7; D perhaps matches TRBD2 (6 bases). CDR3 length equals 15 residues. The germline V gene encodes CDR1 MNHEY and CDR2 SMNVEV (reference sequence). With 7 bases removed from V and 2 bases from J, the gap between germline ends came to 18 bases. CDR3 in DNA: TGTGCCAGCAACCGGTGGGGCGGGAAGACCTACGAGCAGTACTTC. Protein: CASNRWGGKTYEQYF.

This clonotype appeared a few times. The genes are TRBV28 and TRBJ1-3; weak D call: TRBD1 (6 bases). Trimming left V 7 bases short and J 3 bases short, with 31 bases between. The length of the CDR3 is 20 residues. CDR1 and CDR2 from the germline V gene are MDHEN and SYDVKM. The CDR3 DNA reads as TGTGCCAGCACCCCCAGGTTGGGGGTCCAGGCCAAGGGGGATGGAAACACCATATATTTT. It encodes CASTPRLGVQAKGDGNTIYF.

There are many counts of this clonotype. The chain links TRBV11-2 to TRBJ2-7, with D uncertain. The CDR3 extends over 13 amino acids. Looked up from germline, CDR1 is SGHAT and CDR2 is FQNNGV. V lost 5 bases and J lost 4, with 12 bases in between. CDR3 sequence (DNA): TGTGCCAGCAGCCCCCGGACGGAGTACGAGCAGTACTTC. Protein: CASSPRTEYEQYF.

This clonotype appeared many times. CDR3 sequence reads: CASGVAGEGVPLHF. The CDR3 region has the DNA TGTGCCAGCGGCGTAGCAGGGGAAGGGGTACCCCTCCACTTT. This chain connects TRBV28 to TRBJ1-6; maybe TRBD1 (6 bases). The CDR3 has 14 residues. V gave up 8 bases and J gave up 12 bases, with 20 bases separating them. Germline CDR1 is MDHEN and CDR2 is SYDVKM.

This clonotype was recorded at least ten times. The chain employs TRBV10-1 and TRBJ1-1; maybe TRBD1 (5 bases). The CDR3 is 15 amino acids. The V and J ends lost 0 bases and 5 bases respectively, with 13 bases between them. Germline values: CDR1 WNHNN, CDR2 SYGVQD (reference sequence). CDR3 bases: TGCGCCAGCAGTGAGTCTGTCGTGAGGGGAACTGAAGCTTTCTTT. It encodes CASSESVVRGTEAFF.

The chain carries TRBV6-1 and TRBJ2-3; 10 bases agree with TRBD2. This CDR3 is built from 14 residues. The junction had 3 bases not matched to a gene; V was cut back by 5 bases and J by 4 bases. Germline V gives CDR1 MNHNS, CDR2 SASEGT. The CDR3 DNA follows: TGTGCCAGCAGTAGTCTAGCGGGGGCAGATACGCAGTATTTT. Translated, it gives CASSSLAGADTQYF.

V gene TRBV28 combines with J gene TRBJ2-1, with D possibly TRBD2 on 6 matching bases. This CDR3 is built from 15 residues. Germline V lookup: CDR1 MDHEN, CDR2 SYDVKM. V gave up 10 bases and J gave up 4 bases, with 20 bases separating them. The CDR3 sequence: CATHFHSGSYNEQFF. In DNA form, the CDR3 reads TGTGCCACCCACTTCCACAGCGGGTCTTACAATGAGCAGTTCTTC.

The CDR3 region has the DNA TGCAGCGTTGTTCTAGGGGCGGAGACCCAGTACTTC. Its translation: CSVVLGAETQYF. The chain combines TRBV29-1 with TRBJ2-5; D is possibly TRBD1 (5 bases). Trimming removed 4 bases from V and 5 bases from J, with 11 bases in between. This CDR3 has 12 residues. Germline V gene sequence: CDR1 SQVTM, CDR2 ANQGSEA.

There are many counts of this clonotype. The chain is built from TRBV24-1 and TRBJ2-3; TRBD2 agrees at 12 bases. V dropped 8 bases and J dropped 5; count of bases not matched to a gene: 7. The germline V gene encodes CDR1 KGHDR and CDR2 SFDVKD. The CDR3 runs 15 residues. The CDR3 DNA reads as TGTGCCACCACTAGCGGGAGGGCCCTCGGAGATACGCAGTATTTT. It translates to CATTSGRALGDTQYF.

This sequence joins TRBV29-1 and TRBJ2-5, with D uncertain. CDR3 length: 13 residues. V gave up 4 bases and J gave up 5 bases, with 14 bases separating them. CDR1 is SQVTM and CDR2 is ANQGSEA in the germline V gene. CDR3 loop: CSVVRERFETQYF. CDR3 nucleotides: TGCAGCGTTGTTCGCGAACGGTTCGAGACCCAGTACTTC.

This clonotype was seen a few times. V gene TRBV4-1 combines with J gene TRBJ2-7, with 10 nucleotides matching TRBD2. Unmatched junction bases numbered 7, after V lost 0 bases and J lost 5 bases. The germline V gene encodes CDR1 MGHRA and CDR2 YSYEKL. CDR3 size: 16 residues. DNA of the CDR3: TGCGCCAGCAGCCAAGATCTTACGGGGACTAGCGACGAGCAGTACTTC. It codes for CASSQDLTGTSDEQYF.

This clonotype came up many times. The chain is built from TRBV2 and TRBJ1-2; D possibly corresponds to TRBD1 (5 bases). Trimming shortened V by 3 bases and J by 8 bases, and 19 bases separated the two germline ends. CDR3 size: 15 residues. Germline values: CDR1 SNHLY, CDR2 FYNNEI. The CDR3 DNA reads as TGTGCCAGCAGTGATGGGACGAGAACCGATGGGGGCTACACCTTC. It specifies CASSDGTRTDGGYTF. The complete variable domain, with remaining parts taken from reference TRBV2 and TRBJ1-2, reads EPEVTQTPSHQVTQMGQEVILRCVPISNHLYFYWYRQILGQKVEFLVSFYNNEISEKSEIFDDQFSVERPDGSNFTLKIRSTKLEDSAMYFCASSDGTRTDGGYTFGSGTRLTVV.

Many counts were recorded for this clonotype. This chain links TRBV3-1 with TRBJ1-5; a weak D match, TRBD1 (5 bases). Germline lookup yields CDR1 LGHDT and CDR2 YNNKEL (reference sequence). V was trimmed by 1 base and J by 7 bases, leaving 11 bases between them. The CDR3 runs to 14 residues. The CDR3 DNA follows: TGTGCCAGCAGCCAAGTTCAGGGAGGACAGCCCCAGCATTTT. Translation gives CASSQVQGGQPQHF.

This clonotype was seen more than once but under ten times. The J gene is TRBJ2-1, the V gene TRBV3-1; 9 nucleotides align to TRBD2. The junction had 2 bases not matched to a gene; V was cut back by 0 bases and J by 5 bases. CDR1 LGHDT and CDR2 YNNKEL come from the germline V gene (reference sequence). The CDR3 consists of 15 residues. The CDR3 protein is CASSQETSGNNEQFF. The CDR3 region has the DNA TGTGCCAGCAGCCAAGAGACTAGCGGCAACAATGAGCAGTTCTTC.

The sample holds many counts of this clonotype. The CDR3 nucleotides are TGTGCCAGCATCAGGGGCTGGTACAATCAGCCCCAGCATTTT. Its translation is CASIRGWYNQPQHF. The chain couples TRBV28 to TRBJ1-5; D might be TRBD1 (6 bases). Deletions cut 7 bases from V and 3 bases from J, with 13 bases between. The CDR3 spans 14 residues. Germline CDR1 MDHEN, CDR2 SYDVKM.

CDR3: CASSSSGTGNFGYTF. CDR3 in DNA: TGTGCCAGCAGCTCCTCCGGGACAGGGAATTTTGGCTACACCTTC. V is TRBV7-9 and J is TRBJ1-2; 9 nucleotides agree with TRBD1. The CDR3 runs to 15 residues. With V trimmed by 4 bases and J by 7 bases, 10 bases remained unmatched. The V gene's germline CDR1 is SEHNR and CDR2 FQNEAQ (reference sequence).

This clonotype was picked up many times. This rearrangement joins TRBV5-1 to TRBJ1-5; D call uncertain. The CDR3 consists of 15 residues. Looked up from germline, CDR1 is SGHRS and CDR2 is YFSETQ. V gave up 4 bases and J gave up 0 bases, with 11 bases separating them. The CDR3 region has the DNA TGCGCCAGCAGCCTGACCGGGGATAGCAATCAGCCCCAGCATTTT. It codes for CASSLTGDSNQPQHF.

This clonotype was observed at least ten times. CDR3 amino acids: CASSDALTGDQPQHF. The CDR3, as DNA: TGTGCCAGCAGTGATGCGTTGACAGGGGATCAGCCCCAGCATTTT. The rearrangement uses TRBV2 and TRBJ1-5; 8 bases are a match to TRBD1. The V and J ends lost 3 bases and 5 bases, in that order; junction bases with no gene match: 6. The CDR3 is 15 amino acids. Germline V gene data show CDR1 as SNHLY and CDR2 as FYNNEI.

The sample holds many counts of this clonotype. J is TRBJ2-2 and V is TRBV12-3 or TRBV12-4, with 7 positions matching TRBD1. Trimming removed 6 bases from V and 1 base from J; junction bases left unmatched: 8. CDR3 length: 16 residues. The CDR3 DNA follows: TGTGCCAGCAGCCCGACAGGGAAGGGGAACACCGGGGAGCTGTTTTTT. Translating it yields CASSPTGKGNTGELFF.

The rearrangement links TRBV7-8 to TRBJ2-3; TRBD2 agrees at 10 bases. J lost 0 bases, V lost 0 bases, and 3 bases had no gene match. CDR3 length: 17 residues. The V gene's germline CDR1 is SGHVS and CDR2 FQNEAQ. The CDR3 sequence is CASSLAGLASSTDTQYF. The CDR3 DNA reads TGTGCCAGCAGCTTAGCGGGACTAGCGTCAAGCACAGATACGCAGTATTTT.

This clonotype was detected ten times or more. CDR3 nucleotides: TGTGCCAGCAGCCAGGAGGGGCGGCAAGAAGCTTTCTTT. Translated, it gives CASSQEGRQEAFF. This chain joins TRBV3-1 and TRBJ1-1, with D possibly being TRBD1 (5 bases). The germline V gene encodes CDR1 LGHDT and CDR2 YNNKEL (reference sequence). This CDR3 is 13 amino acids long. The germline V and J ends were trimmed by 3 bases and 8 bases, with 13 bases remaining between them.

The sample holds many counts of this clonotype. This rearrangement joins TRBV2 to TRBJ2-1; D perhaps matches TRBD1 (5 bases). V was trimmed by 3 bases and J by 7 bases, leaving 16 bases between them. Germline loops: CDR1 SNHLY, CDR2 FYNNEI. The length of the CDR3 is 15 residues. Written as DNA, the CDR3 is TGTGCCAGCAGTGAGGGGCCGGACGCTGGGAATGAGCAGTTCTTC. It specifies CASSEGPDAGNEQFF.

This clonotype showed up many times. The V call is TRBV7-6, the J call TRBJ2-7; 9 positions agree with TRBD2. The CDR3 is 18 residues long. V lost 1 base and J lost 2; bases outside the gene matches: 12. CDR1 and CDR2 (germline): SGHVS, FNYEAQ. CDR3: CASSLVPSGLAGPYEQYF. In DNA, the CDR3 is TGTGCCAGCAGCTTAGTCCCATCCGGGCTAGCGGGACCCTACGAGCAGTACTTC.

This clonotype came up many times. The chain joins TRBV30 to TRBJ2-7; TRBD1 matches 7 bases. The CDR3 length is 11 residues. CDR1 GTSNPN and CDR2 SVGIG come from the germline V gene (reference sequence). Trimming at V came to 0 bases and at J to 9 bases, leaving 2 bases not matched to a gene. The CDR3 region is CAWSVTGLQYF. For the CDR3, the DNA is TGTGCCTGGAGTGTGACAGGGCTGCAGTACTTC.